This TCR beta chain originates from a study of blood T cell repertoires in COVID-19. At the level of the study: Both acute and convalescent COVID-19 samples were obtained from the United States, Italy and Spain. PBMCs, B-cell-depleted T cells, or T cells were the source of the cDNA or gDNA that made up the material.

Authors' data handling: Reference gene primer amplification gave estimated nucleated cell counts. Libraries were prepared by immunoSEQ multiplex PCR; TCRdb keeps only in-frame clonotypes and omits some of them. V and J calls and clone size follow that table, whereas D and trimming were derived from the DNA. The table includes a few hundred thousand clones, approximately 89% detected once. The V end was cut by 5 bases, the J end by 2 bases, with 13 bases between. Germline V lookup: CDR1 SNHLY, CDR2 FYNNEI. The CDR3 sequence is 14 residues long. The V gene is TRBV2, the J gene TRBJ2-7; D might be TRBD1 (5 bases). The sequence was obtained from a woman aged 50 to 65 who had recovered from COVID-19. Sample: peripheral blood. The chain's CDR3 is CASSTGPETYEQYF. CDR3 in DNA: TGTGCCAGCAGTACAGGACCCGAGACCTACGAGCAGTACTTC.